This TCR beta chain originates from a study of shared clonotypes between healthy human individuals (dated by TCRdb to the early 2020s). For the study in its entirety: A couple of women and a few men aged 18 to 49 years were included in the cohort. For each donor, three plates each were used for CD4 naive and CD4 memory, two plates were used for CD8 naive, and one plate was used for CD8 memory. Blood TCR repertoires of a handful of healthy adults were deeply sequenced to estimate repertoire size and the extent of clonotype sharing between individuals. Different laboratories and diverse techniques were used to prepare libraries and sequence TCR repertoires, to increase sequencing depth and limit assay-specific biases. Leukapheresis yielded between about 0.94 and 9 billion PBMCs per donor. Findings and caveats that apply to the study as a whole: About 5% of naive CD4, around 4% of naive CD8, roughly 2.5% of memory CD4, and over 0.35% of memory CD8 clonotypes were shared across several donors. Sampling was restricted to blood, and TCR repertoires in tissue are likely to differ from TCR repertoires in blood. Higher generation probabilities were observed for clonotypes shared by all four sorted-subset donors than for non-shared clonotypes. Because the study included only a small number of donors, the genetic and exposure-history diversity represented was limited. Naive subsets generally had larger estimated clonotype richness than memory subsets. Based on pairwise subsampling, the degree of clonotype sharing among donors was expected to be affected by sequencing depth. Rarefaction of sorted-subset datasets indicated incomplete sequencing despite the large sequencing depth.

CD8 naive samples consisted of CD45RO-negative cells that were positively selected for CCR7, yielding a CD45RA+CCR7+ population without TemRA cells. Healthy HIV-negative adults with no recently reported acute infections or vaccinations were included as donors. Only Caucasian adults living in Nashville, Tennessee, USA were represented among the donors. Blood was obtained by leukapheresis, after which PBMCs were separated by Ficoll-Histopaque density gradient centrifugation and cryopreserved in liquid nitrogen vapor phase. Analytical flow cytometry was used to check the purity and quantity of each magnetically sorted T cell population. Each sorted fraction had its genomic DNA isolated and then quantified by UV absorbance on a Nanodrop 2000c. Using the deep immunoSEQ assay, TCR CDR3 regions were amplified from genomic DNA by multiplex PCR. Extracted genomic DNA from each cell subset was spread evenly across all wells of several immunoSEQ 96-well plates, with each plate serving as a replicate. For sorted subsets, 200 to 250 ng of genomic DNA, equivalent to roughly 33,000 T cell genomes, went into each replicate PCR. The purified libraries were quantified using a Qubit 3.0 fluorometer, sized with a Bioanalyzer 2100, and then quantified again using the KAPA Library Quantification kit. Every immunoSEQ 96-well plate was sequenced on a dedicated single-read 150-cycle Illumina NextSeq 550 flow cell. Concerning the study's data processing: Because only junctional sequences without quality scores were contained in the immunoSEQ output, filtering matching that applied to full-length reads could not be performed. Sequences were annotated with PyIR, a Python wrapper for IgBLAST v1.9, using IMGT germline references to assign V/J genes and CDR3. Reads were filtered out if the reads had weak V/J assignments (E-value above 1e-6), no CDR3, stop codons, out-of-frame junctions, or ambiguous translated residues. A V3J clonotype was defined by an identical inferred V gene, J gene, and CDR3 amino acid sequence. Percentage overlap between repertoires was computed as shared unique clonotypes divided by the size of the smaller repertoire. RTK rarefaction, the Chao1 estimator, and Recon v2.1 estimates of unobserved clonotypes were used to assess repertoire richness. OLGA was used to compute generation probabilities for all TCRbeta clonotypes that the gDNA method yielded from several donors. Not all clones reach the TCRdb copy of this immuneACCESS table, which keeps in-frame sequences only. Checked studies attribute under half of the gap to unresolved V genes and leave the rest unexplained. The V and J calls and clone size come from that table; D and trimming were worked out from the DNA. For this sample there are around 2.1 million clones; just over 90% appear just once. The biggest ten clones account for roughly 1.7% of the sample.

This clone was observed a few times. Its antigen is unknown. Qualities for individual bases were not recorded, and no much larger clone is one base off. The germline V gene specifies SGHTA as CDR1 and FQGNSA as CDR2. From cysteine to phenylalanine, the CDR3 is 11 amino acids long. Of all the DNA, just the CDR3 is kept, 33 bases in frame from base 1. Trimming at the junction amounts to 5 bases on V and 14 bases on J, and the germline ends lie 15 bases apart. The sequenced sample was naive CD8+ T cells from PBMCs. The cell subset or site label, as the study defines it: CD45RA+CCR7+. The sequence derives from a young man in good health. Some clones in this sample may be carry-over from other donors' samples. The chain is encoded by TRBV7-2 joined to TRBJ1-1, with no confidently assigned D gene. The DNA reads as follows: TGTGCCAGCAGCCAGGCCGTCGGGCAGTTCTTT. This codes for CASSQAVGQFF.